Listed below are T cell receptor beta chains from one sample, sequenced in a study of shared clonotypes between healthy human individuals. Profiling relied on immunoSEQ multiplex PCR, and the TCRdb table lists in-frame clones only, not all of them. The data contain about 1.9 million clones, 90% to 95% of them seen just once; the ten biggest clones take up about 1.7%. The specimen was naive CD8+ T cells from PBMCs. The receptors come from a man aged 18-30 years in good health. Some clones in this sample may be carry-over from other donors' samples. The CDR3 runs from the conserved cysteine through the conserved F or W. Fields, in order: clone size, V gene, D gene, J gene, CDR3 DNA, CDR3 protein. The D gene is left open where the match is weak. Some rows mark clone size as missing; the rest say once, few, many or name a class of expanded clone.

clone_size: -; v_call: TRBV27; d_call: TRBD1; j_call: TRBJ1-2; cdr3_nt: TGTGCCAGCAGGACAGGGGGAGGGGTAGGCTATGGCTACACCTTC; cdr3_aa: CASRTGGGVGYGYTF
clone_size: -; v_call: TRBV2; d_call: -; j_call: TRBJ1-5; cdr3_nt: TGTGCCAGCAGTGAAGCGCTTCTTCTACAGCCCCAGCATTTT; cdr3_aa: CASSEALLLQPQHF
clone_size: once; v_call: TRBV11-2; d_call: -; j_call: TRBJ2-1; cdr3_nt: TGTGCCAGCAGCTCCTGGGCCTTGGGAAATGAGCAGTTCTTC; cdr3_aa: CASSSWALGNEQFF
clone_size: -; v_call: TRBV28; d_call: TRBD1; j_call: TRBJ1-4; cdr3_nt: TGTGCCAGCAGTTGGGACAGGGTTAATGAAAAACTGTTTTTT; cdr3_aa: CASSWDRVNEKLFF
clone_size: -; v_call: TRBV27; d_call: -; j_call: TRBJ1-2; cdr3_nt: TGTGCCAGCAGCGACGGGTTGCGTGGCTACACCTTC; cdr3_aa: CASSDGLRGYTF
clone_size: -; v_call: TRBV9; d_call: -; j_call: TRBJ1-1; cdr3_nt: TGTGCCAGCAGATCGACAGGTTCTATGAACACTGAAGCTTTCTTT; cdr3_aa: CASRSTGSMNTEAFF
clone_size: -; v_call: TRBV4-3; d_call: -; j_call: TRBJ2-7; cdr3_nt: TGCGCCAGCAGCCAAGATCGGCAACGCGGGGAGCAGTACTTC; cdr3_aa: CASSQDRQRGEQYF
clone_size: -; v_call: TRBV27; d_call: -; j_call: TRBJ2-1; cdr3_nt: TGTGCCAGCAGTTCCGCGACAGGCTACAATGAGCAGTTCTTC; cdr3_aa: CASSSATGYNEQFF
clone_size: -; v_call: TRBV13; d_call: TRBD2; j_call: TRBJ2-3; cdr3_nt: TGTGCCAGCAGTCGAATAGCGGGAGAAATAGATACGCAGTATTTT; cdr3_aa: CASSRIAGEIDTQYF
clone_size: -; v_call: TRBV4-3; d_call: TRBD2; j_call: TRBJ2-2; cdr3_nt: TGCGCCAGCAGCCAAGATCGGGAAGCGGGAGGTAGTACCGGGGAGCTGTTTTTT; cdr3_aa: CASSQDREAGGSTGELFF
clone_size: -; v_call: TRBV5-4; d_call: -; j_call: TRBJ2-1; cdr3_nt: TGTGCCAGCGAAGCTTGGACGGGCGGTGAGCAGTTCTTC; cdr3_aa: CASEAWTGGEQFF
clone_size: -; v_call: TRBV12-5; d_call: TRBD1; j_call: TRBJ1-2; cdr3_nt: TGTGCTAGTGCCCCCTCTGACAGGGCTTATGGCTACACCTTC; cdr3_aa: CASAPSDRAYGYTF
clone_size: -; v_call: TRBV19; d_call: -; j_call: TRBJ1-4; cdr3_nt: TGTGCCAGTAGTATAGGTATCGGCAGGGATGAAAAACTGTTTTTT; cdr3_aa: CASSIGIGRDEKLFF
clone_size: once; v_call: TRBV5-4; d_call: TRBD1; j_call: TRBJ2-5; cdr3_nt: TGTGCCAGCAGCGTGAACAGGGGGTGGGGGACCCAGTACTTC; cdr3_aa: CASSVNRGWGTQYF
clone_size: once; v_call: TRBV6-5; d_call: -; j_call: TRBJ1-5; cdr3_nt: TGTGCCAGCAGTTACTCTATGAGCAATCAGCCCCAGCATTTT; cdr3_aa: CASSYSMSNQPQHF
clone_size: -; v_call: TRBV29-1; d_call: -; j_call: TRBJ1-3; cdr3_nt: TGCAGCGTTGAAGATCTAGGGATTCCTGGAAACACCATATATTTT; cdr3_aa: CSVEDLGIPGNTIYF
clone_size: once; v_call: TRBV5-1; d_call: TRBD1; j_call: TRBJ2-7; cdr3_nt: TGCGCCAGCAGCTTGGAAGGGGGCCACGACGAGCAGTACTTC; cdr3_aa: CASSLEGGHDEQYF
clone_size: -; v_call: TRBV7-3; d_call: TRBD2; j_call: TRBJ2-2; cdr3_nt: TGTGCCAGCAGCTTCACTAGCGGCACGAACACCGGGGAGCTGTTTTTT; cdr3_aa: CASSFTSGTNTGELFF
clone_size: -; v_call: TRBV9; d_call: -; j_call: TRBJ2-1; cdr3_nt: TGTGCCAGCAGCGGCCCTGGGGTCGAGCAGTTCTTC; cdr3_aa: CASSGPGVEQFF
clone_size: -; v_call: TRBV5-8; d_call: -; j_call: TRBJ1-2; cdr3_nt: TGTGCCAGCAGCTCCGCCGGGACCCTTACTACCCTTAACTATGGCTACACCTTC; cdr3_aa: CASSSAGTLTTLNYGYTF
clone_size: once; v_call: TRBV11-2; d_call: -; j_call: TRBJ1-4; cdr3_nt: TGTGCCAGCAGCTTACTCCAGGGCAGAGAGGAAAAACTGTTTTTT; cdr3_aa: CASSLLQGREEKLFF
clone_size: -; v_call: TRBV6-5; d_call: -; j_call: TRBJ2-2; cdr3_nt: TGTGCCAGCAGTTACGCCTGGACAGCTAACACCGGGGAGCTGTTTTTT; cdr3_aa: CASSYAWTANTGELFF
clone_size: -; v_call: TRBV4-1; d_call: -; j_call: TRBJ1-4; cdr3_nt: TGCGCCAGCAGCCATCTTCAGAGAACAGGGACATTCCAGCCCAATGAAAAACTGTTTTTT; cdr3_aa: CASSHLQRTGTFQPNEKLFF
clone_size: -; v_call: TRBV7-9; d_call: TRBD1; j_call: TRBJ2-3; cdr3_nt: TGTGCCAGCACCCCAGTAGGGACAGGGGAAACAGATACGCAGTATTTT; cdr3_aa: CASTPVGTGETDTQYF
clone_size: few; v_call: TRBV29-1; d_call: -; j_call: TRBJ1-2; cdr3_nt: TGCACCGTCCTCGCGGGGGATGGCTACACCTTC; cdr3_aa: CTVLAGDGYTF
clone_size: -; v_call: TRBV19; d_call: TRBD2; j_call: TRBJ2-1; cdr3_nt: TGTGCCAGTAGTATCGGGCGGGAGGGGTACAATGAGCAGTTCTTC; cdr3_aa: CASSIGREGYNEQFF
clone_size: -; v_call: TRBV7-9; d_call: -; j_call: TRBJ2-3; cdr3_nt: TGTGCCAGCAGCCCATCATCGGGGACAGATACGCAGTATTTT; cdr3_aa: CASSPSSGTDTQYF
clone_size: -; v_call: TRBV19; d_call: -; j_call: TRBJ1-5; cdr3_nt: TGTGCCAGTAGTATGGCAACAACCCAGCCCCAGCATTTT; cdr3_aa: CASSMATTQPQHF
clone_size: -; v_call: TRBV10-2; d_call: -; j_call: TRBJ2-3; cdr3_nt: TGCGCCAGCAGTGAGTCCGCCGGCTTCAAGGATACGCAGTATTTT; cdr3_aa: CASSESAGFKDTQYF
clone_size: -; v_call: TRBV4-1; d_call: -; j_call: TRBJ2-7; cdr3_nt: TGCGCCAGCAGTATCATGGGGGGACCTGGGGAGCAGTACTTC; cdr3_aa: CASSIMGGPGEQYF
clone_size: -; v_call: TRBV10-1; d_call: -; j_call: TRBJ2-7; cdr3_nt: TGCGCCAGCAGTGATACCGGGACTGAACTTTACGAGCAGTACTTC; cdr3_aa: CASSDTGTELYEQYF
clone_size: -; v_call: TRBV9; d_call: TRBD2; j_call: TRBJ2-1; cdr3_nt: TGTGCCAGCAGCCTCGATGGGACTAGCGGGAGGAATGAGCAGTTCTTC; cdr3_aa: CASSLDGTSGRNEQFF
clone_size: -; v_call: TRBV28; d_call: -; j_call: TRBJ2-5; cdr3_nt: TGTGCCAGCAGTTTAGACGAAGAGACCCAGTACTTC; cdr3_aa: CASSLDEETQYF
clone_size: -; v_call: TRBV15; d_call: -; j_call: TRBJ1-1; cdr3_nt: TGTGTCGCGGCCCGAAGGGGACTGAACACTGAAGCTTTCTTT; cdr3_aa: CVAARRGLNTEAFF
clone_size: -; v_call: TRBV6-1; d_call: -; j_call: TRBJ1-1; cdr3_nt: TGTGCCAGCAGCGCCACAGGGTTGAACACTGAAGCTTTCTTT; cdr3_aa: CASSATGLNTEAFF
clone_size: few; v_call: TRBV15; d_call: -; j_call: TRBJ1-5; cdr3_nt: TGTGCCACCAGCAGAACGGGCAACCAGCCCCAGCATTTT; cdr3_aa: CATSRTGNQPQHF
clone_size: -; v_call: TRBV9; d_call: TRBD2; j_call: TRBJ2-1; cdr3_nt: TGTGCCAGCAGCGGATTAGCGGGAGGCTCGTACAATGAGCAGTTCTTC; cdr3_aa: CASSGLAGGSYNEQFF
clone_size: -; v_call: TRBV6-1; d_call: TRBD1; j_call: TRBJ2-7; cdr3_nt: TGTGCCAGCAATGAAATACAGGGGCCAGATTACGAGCAGTACTTC; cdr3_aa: CASNEIQGPDYEQYF
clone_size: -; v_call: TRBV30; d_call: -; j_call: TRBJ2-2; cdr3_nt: TGTGCCTGGAGTACCAGGACAGCCCTCAATATCGGGGAGCTGTTTTTT; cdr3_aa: CAWSTRTALNIGELFF
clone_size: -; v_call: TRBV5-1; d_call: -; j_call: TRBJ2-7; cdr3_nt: TGCGCCAGCAGCCCGCTGGGGGGCCACGAGCAGTACTTC; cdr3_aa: CASSPLGGHEQYF
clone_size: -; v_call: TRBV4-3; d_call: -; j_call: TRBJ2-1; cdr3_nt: TGCGCCAGCAGCCAAGATAAGCGGGACACGCAGTTCTTC; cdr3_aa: CASSQDKRDTQFF
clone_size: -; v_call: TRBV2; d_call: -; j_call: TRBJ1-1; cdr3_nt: TGTGCCAGCGCCGCCGGGAACACTGAAGCTTTCTTT; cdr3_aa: CASAAGNTEAFF
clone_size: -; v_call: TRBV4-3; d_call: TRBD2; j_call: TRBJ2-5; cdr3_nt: TGCGCCAGCAGCCAAGGGACTAGCGGGTGGGAGACCCAGTACTTC; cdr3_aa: CASSQGTSGWETQYF
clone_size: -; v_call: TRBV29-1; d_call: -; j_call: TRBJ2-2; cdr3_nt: TGCAGCGTTGTGGGATACACCGGGGAGCTGTTTTTT; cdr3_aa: CSVVGYTGELFF
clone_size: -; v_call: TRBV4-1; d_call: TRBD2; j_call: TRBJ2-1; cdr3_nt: TGCGCCAGCAGCCAAGCTAGCGGGCTTAGCTCCTACAATGGGCAGTTCTTC; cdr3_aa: CASSQASGLSSYNGQFF
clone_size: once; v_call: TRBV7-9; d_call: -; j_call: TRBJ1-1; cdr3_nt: TGTGCCAGCAGCGCCCGATATCCTGAAGCTTTCTTT; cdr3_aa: CASSARYPEAFF